The sequence of this TCR beta chain was determined in a study of blood T cells in healthy people across ages. Study results and limitations: Long-lived donors had more naive CD4+ cells and higher diversity than aged donors. Diversity estimates drawn from one million T cells were deemed underestimates.

CDR1 and CDR2 (germline): SQVTM, ANQGSEA. This CDR3 spans 12 amino acids. The trim removed 7 bases at V and 5 bases at J, leaving 3 bases unmatched. Primers used in a second PCR of roughly 6 to 11 cycles were a sample-barcoded 5' primer and a J-beta primer mix. TCRdb itself ran the 5' RACE reads through MiXCR, one entry per CDR3 protein. The sample includes 800,000 to 1,300,000 distinct CDR3 sequences, approximately 25% of them seen just once. As for this clonotype: Its antigen is as yet unknown. Lacking the conserved final phenylalanine or tryptophan, this CDR3 likely reflects a read error.

These data also featured in a second study, about T cells of mothers and their children. As that report states: Across the analysis, no persistent microchimeric T cell clones were detected.

This chain links TRBV29-1 with TRBJ2-3; 10 positions agree with TRBD2. This sequence originates from a girl aged 2-9 years in good health. The sequenced sample was blood. In DNA form, the CDR3 reads TGCAGCGGTGGACTAGCGGAAGATACGCAGTATTTA. It is translated as CSGGLAEDTQYL.